These 18 T cell receptor beta chains originate from one sample sequenced in a study of shared clonotypes between healthy human individuals. Data came from immunoSEQ multiplex PCR; TCRdb stores just in-frame clones and leaves some out. The repertoire holds 950,000 to 1,100,000 clones, roughly 74% seen once, with roughly 0.61% in the top ten. The source material was memory CD4+ T cells from PBMCs. The subset: CD45RA-negative fraction. The receptors come from a man aged 18 to 29 in good health. Some clones in this sample may be carry-over from other donors' samples.

The V and J genes are TRBV7-2 and TRBJ2-3; 9 bases align to TRBD2. Losses at the gene ends were 3 bases for V and 6 bases for J; bases not matched to a gene: 7. This CDR3 comprises 15 residues. From germline, CDR1 is SGHTA and CDR2 FQGNSA. The CDR3 loop reads CASSLGSGRFDTQYF. As DNA, the CDR3 is TGTGCCAGCAGCTTGGGTAGCGGGAGATTTGATACGCAGTATTTT.

The V call is TRBV5-6, the J call TRBJ1-1, with TRBD1 matching 10 bases. With 8 bases clipped from V and 5 bases from J, the junction kept 6 bases outside the gene matches. Germline values: CDR1 SGHDT, CDR2 YYEEEE. The CDR3 runs 13 residues. CDR3 nucleotide sequence: TGTGCCAGTAGGGACAGGGGCCGTACTGAAGCTTTCTTT. Protein: CASRDRGRTEAFF.

This clone was counted a few times. The CDR3 DNA reads as TGTGCCAGCAGTTTATCCGGGGTATTCTACGAGCAGTACTTC. This sequence encodes CASSLSGVFYEQYF. The rearrangement uses TRBV27 and TRBJ2-7; TRBD2 might be the D (5 bases). There are 14 residues in the CDR3. Germline assignment: CDR1 MNHEY and CDR2 SMNVEV (reference sequence). With 0 bases removed from V and 3 bases from J, the gap between germline ends came to 9 bases.

This clone was found once. The CDR3 here is CASSLDGTPNEKLFF. The CDR3 DNA follows: TGTGCCAGCAGCTTAGACGGGACTCCGAATGAAAAACTGTTTTTT. The chain combines TRBV7-2 with TRBJ1-4, with D possibly matching TRBD1 (5 bases). The CDR3 has 15 amino acids. CDR1 and CDR2 from the germline V gene are SGHTA and FQGNSA. V was pared by 1 base and J by 5 bases, with 11 bases between.

The chain links TRBV18 to TRBJ2-1, with 13 bases identical to TRBD2. Trimming took 2 bases from V and 1 from J; bases not matched to a gene: 2. From germline, CDR1 is KGHSH and CDR2 LQKENI. The CDR3 totals 17 residues. The CDR3 region is CASSPGGLAGSYNEQFF. For the CDR3, the DNA is TGTGCCAGCTCACCAGGGGGACTAGCGGGATCCTACAATGAGCAGTTCTTC.

For this clone: Given a much more abundant clone one base away, this may be a read error. The same CDR3 arises from other DNA sequences in this sample as well. The chain combines TRBV7-3 with TRBJ2-6; D gene unclear. Trimming shortened V by 3 bases and J by 4 bases, and 4 bases separated the two germline ends. This CDR3 spans 13 amino acids. Germline V gene sequence: CDR1 SGHTA, CDR2 FQGTGA. CDR3 sequence reads: CASSFSGANVLTF. The DNA for the CDR3 is TGTGCCAGCAGCTTCTCCGGGGCCAACGTCCTGACTTTC.

The J gene is TRBJ1-1, the V gene TRBV9; no firm D call. V was shortened by 3 bases and J by 5 bases, with 14 bases between the two germline ends. The CDR3 has 14 residues. Germline V gene lookup returns CDR1 SGDLS and CDR2 YYNGEE. The CDR3 region has the DNA TGTGCCAGCAGCGCCCTTCCTGAGGGAACTGAAGCTTTCTTT. As protein: CASSALPEGTEAFF.

The chain employs TRBV20-1 and TRBJ1-4, with D maybe TRBD1 (5 bases). Germline V lookup: CDR1 DFQATT, CDR2 SNEGSKA (reference sequence). The CDR3 runs to 10 residues. CDR3 DNA: TGCGCTGCTCTAGGGGACCGACTGTTTTTT. Amino acid sequence: CAALGDRLFF.

Comments on this clone: This CDR3 is also generated by other DNA sequences in the sample. The chain couples TRBV20-1 to TRBJ2-7; D uncertain. Trimming took off 0 bases at V and 7 bases at J, with 7 bases between the two ends. Germline V gene sequence: CDR1 DFQATT, CDR2 SNEGSKA (reference sequence). The CDR3 covers 11 residues. CDR3 loop: CSARDEGEQYF. In nucleotides, the CDR3 is TGCAGTGCTAGAGATGAAGGGGAGCAGTACTTC.

Note on this clone: The same CDR3 arises from other DNA sequences in this sample as well. The J gene is TRBJ2-3, the V gene TRBV18, with TRBD2 as a possible D gene (6 bases). CDR3 length equals 16 residues. Per the germline V gene, CDR1 is KGHSH and CDR2 is LQKENI. V lost 2 bases and J lost 0, with 12 bases in between. The CDR3 spells CASSPVAVSSTDTQYF. The DNA for the CDR3 is TGTGCCAGCTCACCAGTAGCGGTATCTAGCACAGATACGCAGTATTTT. Complete variable domain (other parts from reference TRBV18 and TRBJ2-3): NAGVMQNPRHLVRRRGQEARLRCSPMKGHSHVYWYRQLPEEGLKFMVYLQKENIIDESGMPKERFSAEFPKEGPSILRIQQVVRGDSAAYFCASSPVAVSSTDTQYFGPGTRLTVL.

The chain combines TRBV7-2 with TRBJ2-6; 9 bases align to TRBD1. There are 14 residues in the CDR3. CDR1 is SGHTA, CDR2 FQGNSA, per germline. V lost 4 bases and J lost 12; bases outside the gene matches: 7. The CDR3 loop is CASSSTGTGSVLTF. For the CDR3, the DNA is TGTGCCAGCAGCTCCACCGGGACAGGGTCCGTCCTGACTTTC.

The table lists this clone with a count of one. This sequence joins TRBV5-1 and TRBJ1-1; 7 bases agree with TRBD1. Germline loops: CDR1 SGHRS, CDR2 YFSETQ. This CDR3 contains 15 residues. The ends lost 4 bases at V and 1 base at J; junction bases unmatched: 7. CDR3 coding DNA: TGCGCCAGCAGCCCGGACAGGCCCTCGAACACTGAAGCTTTCTTT. Its protein product is CASSPDRPSNTEAFF.

The chain's CDR3 is CASSYDYARNTEAFF. The CDR3 DNA reads TGTGCCAGCAGTTACGACTACGCTCGGAACACTGAAGCTTTCTTT. The genes are TRBV6-5 and TRBJ1-1; D is unresolved. Germline CDR1 MNHEY, CDR2 SVGAGI. V was trimmed by 2 bases and J by 1 base, leaving 11 bases between them. The CDR3 is made up of 15 amino acids.

CDR3 nucleotides: TGTGCCAGCTCCCCCGGGACAGGTCGTGACAATGAGCAGTTCTTC. This gives the protein CASSPGTGRDNEQFF. The rearrangement uses TRBV18 and TRBJ2-1; 8 bases agree with TRBD1. The CDR3 contains 15 residues. J lost 5 bases, V lost 6 bases, and 9 bases had no gene match. Per the germline V gene, CDR1 is KGHSH and CDR2 is LQKENI.

Turning to this clone: This specimen includes other DNA sequences encoding the same CDR3. V and J are TRBV5-1 and TRBJ1-1; TRBD1 aligns across 8 bases. CDR1 is SGHRS and CDR2 is YFSETQ in the germline V gene. CDR3 length: 15 amino acids. V dropped 4 bases and J dropped 2; count of bases not matched to a gene: 7. The CDR3 DNA reads TGCGCCAGCAGCCTATCGGGACAGGAAAACACTGAAGCTTTCTTT. This sequence encodes CASSLSGQENTEAFF.

Worth noting for this clone: A much larger clonotype is one base distant, so this may be a read error. This chain uses TRBV9 with TRBJ1-3, with a weak D call TRBD1 (5 bases). CDR1 SGDLS and CDR2 YYNGEE come from the germline V gene. The CDR3 is 18 amino acids. Trimming removed 3 bases at V and 3 bases at J, with 22 bases between. CDR3 nucleotides: TGTGCCAGCAGCGCCTCAACTTGGGCAGGGAACTTTGGAAACACCATATATTTT. As protein: CASSASTWAGNFGNTIYF. Drawing the rest from reference TRBV9 and TRBJ1-3, the complete variable domain is DSGVTQTPKHLITATGQRVTLRCSPRSGDLSVYWYQQSLDQGLQFLIQYYNGEERAKGNILERFSAQQFPDLHSELNLSSLELGDSALYFCASSASTWAGNFGNTIYFGEGSWLTVV.

The V call is TRBV5-5, the J call TRBJ1-5; TRBD1 might be the D (6 bases). The germline V gene has CDR1 SGHKS and CDR2 YYEKEE (reference sequence). Trimming removed 4 bases from V and 7 bases from J, with 18 bases in between. This CDR3 spans 15 amino acids. The CDR3 spells CASSRSPRGQQPQHF. The DNA of the CDR3 is TGTGCCAGCAGCCGAAGCCCGCGGGGGCAGCAGCCCCAGCATTTT.

The chain recombines TRBV11-2 with TRBJ2-1; either TRBD1 or TRBD2 may supply D (5 bases each). This CDR3 spans 14 amino acids. V was shortened by 6 bases and J by 3 bases, with 12 bases between the two germline ends. The germline gives CDR1 SGHAT, CDR2 FQNNGV. CDR3 sequence reads: CASRPGTYYNEQFF. The CDR3, as DNA: TGTGCCAGCAGACCCGGGACGTACTACAATGAGCAGTTCTTC.